One sample yielded the 11 T cell receptor beta chains listed below, sequenced in a study of OX40 agonist ivuxolimab in advanced cancers. Method: immunoSEQ multiplex PCR; TCRdb's copy keeps in-frame clones and lacks some. Counted here are fewer than 80,000 clones, 85% occurring once; the ten biggest clones make up 0.83%. The sequencing here drew on CD4+ or CD8+ T cells sorted from blood, taken in a trial of the OX40 agonist ivuxolimab. The source is an adult with an advanced solid tumor such as melanoma, head and neck, liver or kidney cancer.

The chain carries TRBV6-1 and TRBJ2-4; 8 bases agree with TRBD1. The trim removed 4 bases at V and 2 bases at J, leaving 7 bases unmatched. The V gene's germline CDR1 is MNHNS and CDR2 SASEGT. This CDR3 has 16 residues. CDR3 sequence: CASSGQGATTKNIQYF. CDR3 DNA sequence: TGTGCCAGCAGTGGTCAGGGGGCGACGACCAAAAACATTCAGTACTTC.

The V gene is TRBV27, the J gene TRBJ2-7; 9 positions match TRBD1. The ends lost 5 bases at V and 6 bases at J; junction bases unmatched: 11. The CDR3 consists of 15 residues. The germline V gene encodes CDR1 MNHEY and CDR2 SMNVEV (reference sequence). This CDR3 is CASSALGTGKVEQYF. CDR3 nucleotides: TGTGCCAGCAGTGCCTTGGGGACAGGGAAAGTCGAGCAGTACTTC.

The V call is TRBV5-1, the J call TRBJ2-7; the D gene is possibly TRBD2 (6 bases). V lost 7 bases to trimming and J lost 2 bases, with 16 bases between them. Germline loops: CDR1 SGHRS, CDR2 YFSETQ. This CDR3 contains 14 residues. Here the CDR3 reads CASGGSSPTYEQYF. The CDR3 nucleotides read TGCGCCAGCGGAGGGAGTTCTCCTACCTACGAGCAGTACTTC.

The chain has TRBV10-3 and TRBJ2-3; the D gene could be TRBD1 or TRBD2 (5 bases each). CDR1 is ENHRY, CDR2 SYGVKD, per germline. Trimming pared 3 bases from V and 1 base from J, leaving 14 bases between. The CDR3 totals 16 residues. CDR3 sequence (DNA): TGTGCCATCAGTGACTTCGACCGGGACCGCACAGATACGCAGTATTTT. It is translated as CAISDFDRDRTDTQYF.

This clone appeared a single time. The chain joins TRBV27 to TRBJ2-3; tentatively, D is TRBD1 (5 bases). CDR1 and CDR2 from the germline V gene are MNHEY and SMNVEV (reference sequence). This CDR3 contains 14 residues. Trimming removed 0 bases from V and 6 bases from J, with 10 bases in between. The CDR3: CASSLSGPADTQYF. The CDR3 DNA sequence: TGTGCCAGCAGTTTATCGGGGCCGGCCGATACGCAGTATTTT.

J is TRBJ1-1 and V is TRBV7-2; maybe TRBD1 (6 bases). Trimming removed 5 bases at V and 4 bases at J, with 17 bases between. Germline loops: CDR1 SGHTA, CDR2 FQGNSA. The length of the CDR3 is 15 residues. This CDR3 is CASSKDRIQGTEAFF. In DNA form, the CDR3 reads TGTGCCAGCAGCAAGGACAGAATACAAGGCACTGAAGCTTTCTTT.

The chain is built from TRBV10-1 and TRBJ2-3, with 12 bases lining up with TRBD2. The germline CDR1 and CDR2 sequences are WNHNN and SYGVQD (reference sequence). Germline trimming cut 6 bases from V and 0 bases from J; bases unmatched to any gene: 10. The CDR3 has 18 amino acids. This CDR3 reads CASSTHSGTSGSTDTQYF. CDR3 bases: TGCGCCAGCAGCACTCATTCCGGGACTAGCGGGAGCACAGATACGCAGTATTTT.

J is TRBJ2-1 and V is TRBV5-6; 7 nucleotides align to TRBD2. V gave up 1 base and J gave up 1 base; unmatched junction bases: 2. The CDR3 is 15 amino acids. The germline V gene has CDR1 SGHDT and CDR2 YYEEEE. The CDR3 DNA reads as TGTGCCAGCAGCTTGCTTAGCGGGTCCTACAATGAGCAGTTCTTC. Translated, it gives CASSLLSGSYNEQFF.

This chain joins TRBV6-5 and TRBJ1-2; 12 bases map to TRBD1. CDR1 MNHEY and CDR2 SVGAGI come from the germline V gene. Trimming took 3 bases from V and 7 from J; bases not matched to a gene: 6. This CDR3 spans 15 amino acids. CDR3 in amino acids: CASSYQGQGAVGYTF. The CDR3 DNA sequence: TGTGCCAGCAGTTATCAGGGACAGGGGGCGGTTGGCTACACCTTC.

The chain employs TRBV2 and TRBJ2-3, with D possibly being TRBD2 (5 bases). Germline CDR1 reads SNHLY; CDR2 reads FYNNEI. The CDR3 is 14 residues long. V was clipped by 7 bases and J by 6 bases, with 17 bases between them. CDR3: CASITSGLHDTQYF. As DNA, the CDR3 is TGTGCCAGCATCACAAGCGGACTCCACGATACGCAGTATTTT.

This clone was counted only a few times. The V gene is TRBV13, the J gene TRBJ2-7; TRBD2 agrees at 10 bases. The germline V gene encodes CDR1 PRHDT and CDR2 FYEKMQ (reference sequence). Losses at the gene ends were 4 bases for V and 6 bases for J; bases not matched to a gene: 6. The CDR3 is 14 amino acids. CDR3 protein: CASSWERGGREQYF. The CDR3, as DNA: TGTGCCAGCAGCTGGGAGCGGGGGGGCCGCGAGCAGTACTTC.